A selection of T cell receptor beta chains follows, all from one sample in a study of blood T cell repertoires in COVID-19. Profiling relied on immunoSEQ multiplex PCR, and the TCRdb table lists in-frame clones only, not all of them. The profile shows around 300,000 clones, about 87% of them singletons. The sequenced material came from PBMCs or T cells enriched from blood (not recorded which). These receptors were taken from a woman aged 30 to 39 who had recovered from COVID-19. Both conserved end residues are part of each CDR3. The D gene is left open where the match is weak. Expanded clones get a size class; other rows say once, few or many, or leave the size out.

J: TRBJ1-4
size: .
D: TRBD1
V: TRBV25-1
CDR3: CASSEGATGGHNEKLFF
DNA: TGTGCCAGCAGTGAAGGGGCGACAGGGGGCCATAATGAAAAACTGTTTTTT

J: TRBJ1-1
size: .
D: .
V: TRBV10-3
CDR3: CAISGGAPMNTEAFF
DNA: TGTGCCATCAGTGGGGGCGCGCCTATGAACACTGAAGCTTTCTTT

J: TRBJ2-5
size: .
D: TRBD2
V: TRBV12-5
CDR3: CASGLGGLAGGETQYF
DNA: TGTGCTAGTGGTTTGGGCGGTCTAGCGGGGGGAGAGACCCAGTACTTC

J: TRBJ1-2
size: once
D: .
V: TRBV5-6
CDR3: CASSSGRRDGYTF
DNA: TGTGCCAGCAGCTCGGGTCGGAGGGACGGCTACACCTTC

J: TRBJ1-5
size: .
D: TRBD1
V: TRBV6-5
CDR3: CASSPQGPGQPQHF
DNA: TGTGCCAGCAGTCCACAGGGGCCGGGGCAGCCCCAGCATTTT

J: TRBJ2-3
size: .
D: .
V: TRBV5-1
CDR3: CASGTRAGSSGDTQYF
DNA: TGCGCCAGCGGAACGCGGGCGGGAAGCAGCGGGGATACGCAGTATTTT

J: TRBJ1-1
size: many
D: .
V: TRBV30
CDR3: CAWSSTGRNTEAFF
DNA: TGTGCCTGGAGTTCAACAGGGAGGAACACTGAAGCTTTCTTT

J: TRBJ1-4
size: .
D: .
V: TRBV6-5
CDR3: CASSPAVGQNEKLFF
DNA: TGTGCCAGCAGTCCCGCAGTTGGACAAAATGAAAAACTGTTTTTT

J: TRBJ1-1
size: .
D: TRBD1
V: TRBV7-9
CDR3: CASSFTHRGEEAFF
DNA: TGTGCCAGCAGCTTTACTCACAGGGGAGAGGAGGCTTTCTTT

J: TRBJ2-2
size: once
D: .
V: TRBV6-5
CDR3: CASSYWGGTGELFF
DNA: TGTGCCAGCAGTTACTGGGGCGGCACCGGGGAGCTGTTTTTT

J: TRBJ2-1
size: .
D: .
V: TRBV7-6
CDR3: CASSPRQGSSYNEQFF
DNA: TGTGCCAGCAGCCCGAGGCAGGGGAGCTCCTACAATGAGCAGTTCTTC

J: TRBJ1-1
size: .
D: .
V: TRBV7-6
CDR3: CASSSAPGSVTEAFF
DNA: TGTGCCAGCAGCTCCGCGCCGGGGTCGGTCACTGAAGCTTTCTTT

J: TRBJ2-1
size: .
D: TRBD2
V: TRBV6-5
CDR3: CASSYASGEYNEQFF
DNA: TGTGCCAGCAGTTACGCTAGCGGGGAATACAATGAGCAGTTCTTC

J: TRBJ1-2
size: .
D: TRBD1
V: TRBV19
CDR3: CASSATGEAYGYTF
DNA: TGTGCCAGTAGTGCGACAGGGGAGGCCTATGGCTACACCTTC

J: TRBJ2-1
size: .
D: .
V: TRBV4-3
CDR3: CASSQEMRAEQFF
DNA: TGCGCCAGCAGCCAAGAGATGAGGGCAGAGCAGTTCTTC

J: TRBJ1-1
size: .
D: TRBD1
V: TRBV5-5
CDR3: CASSLDRGRNTEAFF
DNA: TGTGCCAGCAGCTTGGACAGGGGAAGGAACACTGAAGCTTTCTTT

J: TRBJ2-2
size: .
D: TRBD2
V: TRBV2
CDR3: CASSPTSGGANTGELFF
DNA: TGTGCCAGCAGCCCAACTAGCGGGGGGGCGAACACCGGGGAGCTGTTTTTT

J: TRBJ1-3
size: once
D: TRBD1
V: TRBV6-2/TRBV6-3
CDR3: CASSYGTGPTSGNTIYF
DNA: TGTGCCAGCAGTTACGGGACAGGCCCTACCTCTGGAAACACCATATATTTT

J: TRBJ2-2
size: .
D: .
V: TRBV4-3
CDR3: CASSQELSTGGPSGGNTGELFF
DNA: TGCGCCAGCAGCCAAGAGCTGTCTACAGGGGGCCCTAGCGGGGGGAACACCGGGGAGCTGTTTTTT

J: TRBJ1-4
size: .
D: TRBD1
V: TRBV18
CDR3: CASSPSGTGKEKLFF
DNA: TGTGCCAGCTCACCTTCCGGGACAGGGAAAGAAAAACTGTTTTTT

J: TRBJ1-2
size: .
D: TRBD1
V: TRBV6-5
CDR3: CASSYGTGTNYGYTF
DNA: TGTGCCAGCAGTTACGGGACAGGCACTAACTATGGCTACACCTTC

J: TRBJ2-3
size: once
D: .
V: TRBV20-1
CDR3: CSASGGGGGDTQYF
DNA: TGCAGTGCTAGTGGCGGGGGCGGCGGCGATACGCAGTATTTT

J: TRBJ2-5
size: .
D: .
V: TRBV6-1
CDR3: CASSRGLSSQETQYF
DNA: TGTGCCAGCAGCCGGGGGTTATCCTCACAAGAGACCCAGTACTTC

J: TRBJ2-1
size: .
D: TRBD2
V: TRBV7-2
CDR3: CASSLTGGTYNEQFF
DNA: TGTGCCAGCAGCTTAACGGGGGGGACCTACAATGAGCAGTTCTTC

J: TRBJ2-7
size: .
D: TRBD2
V: TRBV9
CDR3: CASSPRLAGGLREQYF
DNA: TGTGCCAGCAGCCCGCGACTAGCGGGGGGGCTGAGGGAGCAGTACTTC

J: TRBJ2-7
size: .
D: .
V: TRBV29-1
CDR3: CSVRIRQSSYEQYF
DNA: TGCAGCGTTAGAATCAGGCAGAGCTCCTACGAGCAGTACTTC

J: TRBJ1-1
size: once
D: TRBD1
V: TRBV5-1
CDR3: CASSTGQEDTEAFF
DNA: TGCGCCAGCAGCACGGGACAGGAAGACACTGAAGCTTTCTTT

J: TRBJ1-6
size: few
D: .
V: TRBV7-9
CDR3: CASSSRTGVLSSPLHF
DNA: TGTGCCAGCAGCTCCCGGACCGGGGTATTGTCTTCACCCCTCCACTTT

J: TRBJ1-2
size: .
D: TRBD1
V: TRBV19
CDR3: CASSITRGSNYGYTF
DNA: TGTGCCAGTAGTATCACCAGGGGGTCTAACTATGGCTACACCTTC

J: TRBJ1-3
size: .
D: TRBD1
V: TRBV3-1/TRBV3-2
CDR3: CASSRGQGGFSGNTIYF
DNA: TGTGCCAGCAGCCGAGGACAGGGGGGATTCTCTGGAAACACCATATATTTT

J: TRBJ1-5
size: .
D: .
V: TRBV18
CDR3: CASSPDSLGGQPQHF
DNA: TGTGCCAGCTCACCTGATTCATTGGGAGGTCAGCCCCAGCATTTT

J: TRBJ1-1
size: .
D: .
V: TRBV10-1
CDR3: CASSIGQTQAFF
DNA: TGCGCCAGCAGTATAGGACAGACCCAAGCTTTCTTT

J: TRBJ1-4
size: few
D: .
V: TRBV5-6
CDR3: CASSFGGATNEKLFF
DNA: TGTGCCAGCAGCTTTGGCGGGGCAACTAATGAAAAACTGTTTTTT

J: TRBJ1-3
size: once
D: TRBD1
V: TRBV6-2/TRBV6-3
CDR3: CASSYSTGSGNTIYF
DNA: TGTGCCAGCAGTTACTCGACAGGGAGCGGAAACACCATATATTTT

J: TRBJ1-1
size: .
D: .
V: TRBV28
CDR3: CKTTGNTEAFF
DNA: TGCAAAACGACAGGGAACACTGAAGCTTTCTTT

J: TRBJ1-6
size: .
D: .
V: TRBV5-4
CDR3: CASSSGGRDTNSPLHF
DNA: TGTGCCAGCAGCTCGGGGGGTAGGGACACAAATTCACCCCTCCACTTT

J: TRBJ1-1
size: few
D: TRBD1
V: TRBV13
CDR3: CASSLEGGGLDTEAFF
DNA: TGTGCCAGCAGCTTAGAAGGGGGCGGATTAGACACTGAAGCTTTCTTT